The clone carrying this T cell receptor beta chain showed up just a few times. Its cognate antigen is unknown. Read data end 3 residues before the CDR3 end; the end is taken from the germline J gene. Patients and controls were mostly of Caucasian heritage. There are 13 residues in the CDR3. Looked up from germline, CDR1 is GTSNPN and CDR2 is SVGIG (reference sequence). V was trimmed by 0 bases and J by 3 bases, leaving 8 bases between them. This record comes from a study of T cell clonality in common variable immunodeficiency. Study-wide results and limits: Common variable immunodeficiency TCR beta sequences reportedly had fewer deletions and N-nucleotide insertions. Patient heterogeneity in the CVID cohort limited correlations between repertoire features and clinical complications.

Libraries were prepared by immunoSEQ multiplex PCR; TCRdb keeps only in-frame clonotypes and omits some of them. The sample includes 30,000 to 40,000 clones, none of them occurring once. The sequenced material came from peripheral blood mononuclear cells. The genes are TRBV30 and TRBJ1-2; the D is unclear. The TCR sequence derives from a human donor with common variable immunodeficiency. CDR3 sequence reads: CAWSVTRDYGYTF. The sequenced CDR3 bases are TGTGCCTGGAGTGTTACAAGGGACTATGGC.